Listed here is a single T cell receptor (beta chain). This entry comes from a study of control samples from healthy donors and cancer patients. The data were produced by immunoSEQ multiplex PCR, yet TCRdb's version contains in-frame clones alone and is incomplete. This table holds about 50,000 clones, 93% found once. Germline lookup yields CDR1 KGHDR and CDR2 SFDVKD. V dropped 0 bases and J dropped 2 bases, with 13 bases sitting between them. The CDR3 is 16 amino acids. This chain connects TRBV24-1 to TRBJ2-7; D uncertain. The receptor's source is a woman aged 45 to 65 with head and neck cancer. Sequencing was carried out using PBMCs. The CDR3 DNA reads as TGTGCCACCAGTGATTTGGGTCGGTCATCTCCCTACGAGCAGTACTTC. As protein: CATSDLGRSSPYEQYF.